This passage covers 7 T cell receptor beta chains from one sample sequenced in a study of cytotoxic CD8 clonotypes in ibrutinib-treated CLL. The data were produced by immunoSEQ multiplex PCR, yet TCRdb's version contains in-frame clones alone and is incomplete. The repertoire includes about 76,000 clones, roughly 85% of them detected once, and about two fifths sits in the top ten. This specimen was PBMCs, taken after 24 months of ibrutinib treatment. These TCRs come from a human donor with chronic lymphocytic leukemia.

The chain employs TRBV6-5 and TRBJ1-4; possible D gene TRBD1, 6 bases. This CDR3 is built from 14 residues. Germline CDR1 and CDR2: MNHEY and SVGAGI. Between the trimmed V and J ends, which lost 2 bases and 4 bases, there was a span of 8 bases. The CDR3 spells CASSYGQINEKLFF. CDR3 coding DNA: TGTGCCAGCAGTTACGGACAGATTAATGAAAAACTGTTTTTT.

The CDR3 sequence: CATSRGGAGVNQPQHF. The DNA for the CDR3 is TGTGCCACCAGCAGAGGAGGAGCAGGAGTAAATCAGCCCCAGCATTTT. V usage is TRBV15 and J usage is TRBJ1-5; D is undetermined. The CDR3 runs to 16 residues. The V end was cut by 1 base, the J end by 4 bases, with 14 bases between. Germline assignment: CDR1 LNHNV and CDR2 YYDKDF (reference sequence). Using reference TRBV15 and TRBJ1-5 for the parts outside the CDR3, the full variable domain is DAMVIQNPRYQVTQFGKPVTLSCSQTLNHNVMYWYQQKSSQAPKLLFHYYDKDFNNEADTPDNFQSRRPNTSFCFLDIRSPGLGDTAMYLCATSRGGAGVNQPQHFGDGTRLSIL.

This chain joins TRBV4-2 and TRBJ1-6; D remains ambiguous. V dropped 0 bases and J dropped 13 bases, with 10 bases sitting between them. Germline loops: CDR1 LGHNA, CDR2 YNFKEQ. CDR3 size: 13 residues. In DNA, the CDR3 is TGTGCCAGCAGCCAAGACGAGGGCTTCCCCCTCCACTTT. It translates to CASSQDEGFPLHF.

The chain combines TRBV19 with TRBJ2-2, with D hard to call. There are 14 residues in the CDR3. Germline CDR1 and CDR2: LNHDA and SQIVND (reference sequence). V lost 7 bases and J 0 bases, leaving 9 bases between the germline ends. The CDR3 sequence: CASKARANTGELFF. DNA of the CDR3: TGTGCCAGTAAGGCGAGAGCGAACACCGGGGAGCTGTTTTTT. The whole variable domain, remainder taken from reference TRBV19 and TRBJ2-2, is DGGITQSPKYLFRKEGQNVTLSCEQNLNHDAMYWYRQDPGQGLRLIYYSQIVNDFQKGDIAEGYSVSREKKESFPLTVTSAQKNPTAFYLCASKARANTGELFFGEGSRLTVL.

This chain links TRBV6-1 with TRBJ1-1; D not certain. The CDR3 has 13 amino acids. V was cut by 0 bases and J by 7 bases, with 9 bases left in between. Per germline, CDR1 MNHNS and CDR2 SASEGT. The CDR3: CASSEASGNEAFF. The CDR3 DNA sequence: TGTGCCAGCAGTGAAGCTAGTGGTAATGAAGCTTTCTTT.

The rearrangement uses TRBV4-2 and TRBJ1-2; possibly TRBD1 for D (5 bases). Germline V gives CDR1 LGHNA, CDR2 YNFKEQ. Deletions cut 0 bases from V and 5 bases from J, with 16 bases between. The CDR3 is 16 residues long. The CDR3 loop is CASSQDFWTPDYGYTF. CDR3 nucleotides: TGTGCCAGCAGCCAAGATTTTTGGACACCGGATTATGGCTACACCTTC.

The V call is TRBV6-5, the J call TRBJ1-2; maybe TRBD1 (6 bases). Trimming removed 0 bases at V and 7 bases at J, with 15 bases between. The V gene's germline CDR1 is MNHEY and CDR2 SVGAGI. This CDR3 is built from 15 residues. CDR3 sequence reads: CASSYSGGQLGGYTF. The CDR3 DNA reads TGTGCCAGCAGTTACTCTGGGGGGCAACTGGGTGGCTACACCTTC.